This T cell receptor beta chain was retrieved from a study of spatial heterogeneity in lung cancer. This clonotype was counted many times. Every molecule of TCR cDNA had its own unique molecular identifier. MiXCR, run by TCRdb on the 5' RACE reads, gives a single entry per CDR3 protein. This repertoire shows 20,000 to 25,000 distinct CDR3 sequences, around 5.3% found once; its top ten account for about 35%. Time point given: sample taken at primary tumor resection. This CDR3 contains 16 residues. CDR1 ENHRY and CDR2 SYGVKD come from the germline V gene. V gave up 6 bases and J gave up 4 bases; unmatched junction bases: 13.

The rearrangement joins TRBV10-3 to TRBJ2-5; 8 bases line up with TRBD1. The sample in question was PBMCs, obtained at surgery. The TCR was taken from a male donor with early-stage non-small cell lung cancer. The CDR3 sequence: CAISPTSGQGRETQYF. The CDR3 coding sequence is TGTGCCATCAGCCCCACCTCCGGACAGGGAAGAGAGACCCAGTACTTC.